This passage covers 26 T cell receptor beta chains from one sample sequenced in a study of blood T cell repertoires in COVID-19. The protocol was immunoSEQ multiplex PCR, while the TCRdb copy is restricted to in-frame clones and leaves out a portion. Altogether a few hundred thousand clones are present, around 80% being singletons, with the ten largest covering about 1.2%. Sequencing was done on a sample of peripheral blood. These receptors were collected from a woman aged 45-65 years with acute or convalescent COVID-19.

The J gene is TRBJ1-2, the V gene TRBV2; 7 bases match TRBD1. CDR1 is SNHLY and CDR2 is FYNNEI in the germline V gene. J lost 0 bases, V lost 4 bases, and 5 bases had no gene match. CDR3 size: 15 residues. CDR3: CASSADRTANYGYTF. The CDR3 nucleotides are TGTGCCAGCAGTGCGGACAGGACAGCTAACTATGGCTACACCTTC.

The rearrangement joins TRBV6-5 to TRBJ1-2; possibly TRBD1 for D (5 bases). The germline V and J ends were trimmed by 6 bases and 4 bases, with 12 bases remaining between them. The germline V gene encodes CDR1 MNHEY and CDR2 SVGAGI. CDR3 length: 13 amino acids. The CDR3 bases are TGTGCCAGCAGCCCAGACAGTGCCTATGGCTACACCTTC. Translating gives CASSPDSAYGYTF.

This clone has a handful of counts. V usage is TRBV2 and J usage is TRBJ2-2; 7 nucleotides align to TRBD2. J lost 0 bases, V lost 6 bases, and 4 bases had no gene match. Looked up from germline, CDR1 is SNHLY and CDR2 is FYNNEI. This CDR3 region has 15 residues. CDR3 loop: CASSAGLANTGELFF. The CDR3 region has the DNA TGTGCCAGCAGCGCCGGACTAGCGAACACCGGGGAGCTGTTTTTT.

The count of this clone is one. J is TRBJ1-1 and V is TRBV6-4; TRBD1 matches at 9 bases. V shed 0 bases, J shed 5 bases, and the junction held 4 bases outside the gene matches. The CDR3 runs 15 residues. Germline values: CDR1 MRHNA, CDR2 SNTAGT. The CDR3 bases are TGTGCCAGCAGTGACTCTGACAGGGGGAGGACTGAAGCTTTCTTT. Protein sequence: CASSDSDRGRTEAFF.

The chain combines TRBV4-1 with TRBJ2-7, with unresolved D. CDR3 length: 13 residues. Germline assignment: CDR1 MGHRA and CDR2 YSYEKL. V shed 5 bases and J shed 2 bases, with 10 bases lying between them. CDR3 residues: CASSSRLTYEQYF. Here the CDR3 DNA reads TGCGCCAGCAGCTCTCGTCTTACCTACGAGCAGTACTTC.

This sequence joins TRBV19 and TRBJ2-3; maybe TRBD1 (5 bases). Trimming shortened V by 4 bases and J by 4 bases, and 6 bases separated the two germline ends. Per the germline V gene, CDR1 is LNHDA and CDR2 is SQIVND (reference sequence). CDR3 length: 12 residues. The CDR3 sequence: CASSRGPDTQYF. The DNA of the CDR3 is TGTGCCAGTAGTAGGGGCCCAGATACGCAGTATTTT.

V gene TRBV5-4 combines with J gene TRBJ2-3, with 9 nucleotides matching TRBD2. Germline lookup yields CDR1 SGHNT and CDR2 YYREEE (reference sequence). The CDR3 is 17 amino acids. J lost 2 bases, V lost 0 bases, and 7 bases had no gene match. The DNA of the CDR3 is TGTGCCAGCAGCTTGGGAGGGCTAGCGGGGTCCACAGATACGCAGTATTTT. This translates into CASSLGGLAGSTDTQYF.

The J gene is TRBJ2-2, the V gene TRBV5-1; 7 nucleotides match TRBD2. The J segment lost 4 bases and the V segment lost 1 base, leaving 4 bases of the junction unmatched. CDR3 length: 15 residues. The germline CDR1 and CDR2 sequences are SGHRS and YFSETQ. The CDR3 DNA follows: TGCGCCAGCAGCTTGTCGGCTAGCGGCACCGGGGAGCTGTTTTTT. Translated: CASSLSASGTGELFF.

CDR3 protein: CASSISSRAGGPGREQFF. DNA of the CDR3: TGTGCCAGTAGTATATCATCTCGAGCGGGAGGGCCAGGACGTGAGCAGTTCTTC. The V gene is TRBV19, the J gene TRBJ2-1; 10 bases match TRBD2. The CDR3 spans 18 residues. V lost 2 bases and J lost 9; bases outside the gene matches: 16. The germline V gene encodes CDR1 LNHDA and CDR2 SQIVND (reference sequence).

This rearrangement joins TRBV18 to TRBJ2-7, with 9 nucleotides matching TRBD1. V lost 3 bases and J lost 5; bases outside the gene matches: 5. The CDR3 covers 14 residues. From germline, CDR1 is KGHSH and CDR2 LQKENI. This CDR3 reads CASSPGRDRDEQYV. In DNA, the CDR3 is TGTGCCAGCTCACCGGGACGGGACAGGGACGAGCAGTACGTC.

This clone was counted only a few times. The V gene is TRBV3-1 (or the pseudogene TRBV3-2), the J gene TRBJ2-2; 8 bases line up with TRBD1. Losses at the gene ends were 5 bases for V and 0 bases for J; bases not matched to a gene: 2. Germline CDR1 is LGHDT and CDR2 is YNNKEL (reference sequence). CDR3 length equals 15 residues. The DNA for the CDR3 is TGTGCCAGCAGCGGGACAGGTACGAACACCGGGGAGCTGTTTTTT. The encoded protein is CASSGTGTNTGELFF.

The V gene is TRBV10-3, the J gene TRBJ1-1; no reliable D call. Deletions cut 6 bases from V and 5 bases from J, with 13 bases between. This CDR3 has 13 residues. Germline-derived CDR1 and CDR2 are ENHRY and SYGVKD. The CDR3 DNA sequence: TGTGCCATCAGCACATCAGGCGGGACTGAAGCTTTCTTT. Its translation: CAISTSGGTEAFF.

The chain recombines TRBV7-9 with TRBJ2-1; 12 bases match TRBD2. The junction had 6 bases not matched to a gene; V was cut back by 3 bases and J by 9 bases. The CDR3 totals 15 residues. CDR1 and CDR2 from the germline V gene are SEHNR and FQNEAQ (reference sequence). CDR3 region: CASSFTSGGRREQFF. The CDR3 nucleotides are TGTGCCAGCAGCTTTACTAGCGGGGGGCGCCGTGAGCAGTTCTTC.

This rearrangement joins TRBV10-3 to TRBJ2-7; 7 bases fit TRBD2. Per germline, CDR1 ENHRY and CDR2 SYGVKD. The V and J ends lost 3 bases and 2 bases, in that order; junction bases with no gene match: 10. The CDR3 has 16 amino acids. DNA for the CDR3: TGTGCCATCAGTGACCCCGGTGGAGCGGGGACCTACGAGCAGTACTTC. As protein: CAISDPGGAGTYEQYF.

The chain carries TRBV3-1 (or the pseudogene TRBV3-2) and TRBJ1-1; 8 bases align to TRBD1. CDR3 length: 14 amino acids. Germline trimming cut 2 bases from V and 3 bases from J; bases unmatched to any gene: 2. CDR1 LGHDT and CDR2 YNNKEL come from the germline V gene (reference sequence). DNA for the CDR3: TGTGCCAGCAGCCAAACAGGGGGTTACACTGAAGCTTTCTTT. Translated, it gives CASSQTGGYTEAFF.

This chain joins TRBV18 and TRBJ1-1, with TRBD1 as a possible D gene (5 bases). Germline V lookup: CDR1 KGHSH, CDR2 LQKENI. V lost 3 bases, J lost 3 bases, and 11 bases lay in between. The CDR3 length is 14 residues. CDR3 sequence (DNA): TGTGCCAGCTCACCCGGGCTGGGGCACACTGAAGCTTTCTTT. Protein product: CASSPGLGHTEAFF. The variable domain in full, completed from reference TRBV18 and TRBJ1-1, reads NAGVMQNPRHLVRRRGQEARLRCSPMKGHSHVYWYRQLPEEGLKFMVYLQKENIIDESGMPKERFSAEFPKEGPSILRIQQVVRGDSAAYFCASSPGLGHTEAFFGQGTRLTVV.

The chain recombines TRBV29-1 with TRBJ1-2, with 7 nucleotides matching TRBD1. Germline lookup yields CDR1 SQVTM and CDR2 ANQGSEA. This CDR3 contains 10 residues. The chain's CDR3 is CSNDRVGYTF. In DNA form, the CDR3 reads TGCAGTAACGACAGGGTTGGCTACACCTTC.

The CDR3 reads CASSVDILSGSGYTF. CDR3 bases: TGTGCCAGCAGCGTGGACATACTCTCAGGGTCTGGCTACACCTTC. The chain joins TRBV5-5 to TRBJ1-2, with a weak D call TRBD1 (5 bases). Trimming removed 4 bases at V and 7 bases at J, with 20 bases between. CDR1 SGHKS and CDR2 YYEKEE come from the germline V gene (reference sequence). The CDR3 loop spans 15 amino acids.

J is TRBJ1-2 and V is TRBV4-3, with TRBD1 identical over 9 bases. Germline trimming cut 6 bases from V and 0 bases from J; bases unmatched to any gene: 5. The CDR3 has 15 residues. Germline V gene lookup returns CDR1 LGHNA and CDR2 YSLEER. CDR3 amino acids: CASSPGTGSNYGYTF. The CDR3 DNA reads as TGCGCCAGCAGTCCCGGGACAGGGTCTAACTATGGCTACACCTTC.

This clone occurred a few times. The chain has TRBV7-9 and TRBJ1-1, with 10 bases fitting TRBD1. CDR1 and CDR2 from the germline V gene are SEHNR and FQNEAQ (reference sequence). The CDR3 is made up of 17 amino acids. The ends lost 5 bases at V and 1 base at J; junction bases unmatched: 10. The CDR3 sequence is CASSKGQGWLENTEAFF. CDR3 DNA: TGTGCCAGCAGCAAGGGACAGGGGTGGTTGGAGAACACTGAAGCTTTCTTT.

V usage is TRBV6-5 and J usage is TRBJ2-1; D is undetermined. The germline V and J ends were trimmed by 6 bases and 4 bases, with 10 bases remaining between them. Per the germline V gene, CDR1 is MNHEY and CDR2 is SVGAGI. The CDR3 covers 13 residues. CDR3 sequence (DNA): TGTGCCAGCAGACGCAGTGAATACAATGAGCAGTTCTTC. Translating gives CASRRSEYNEQFF.

About this clone: The sample carries other DNA sequences with the same CDR3. J is TRBJ2-5 and V is TRBV3-1 (or the pseudogene TRBV3-2); D is unresolved. CDR3 size: 11 residues. Germline values: CDR1 LGHDT, CDR2 YNNKEL (reference sequence). Trimming left V 4 bases short and J 4 bases short, with 4 bases between. CDR3 in amino acids: CASSPGETQYF. CDR3 in DNA: TGTGCCAGCAGCCCGGGAGAGACCCAGTACTTC.

The CDR3 nucleotides read TGTGCCAGCAGTGGTGGGACTTCTCCCTATGGCTACACCTTC. Residues: CASSGGTSPYGYTF. The chain uses TRBV28 and TRBJ1-2; the D gene is possibly TRBD1 (5 bases). The germline V gene encodes CDR1 MDHEN and CDR2 SYDVKM. V shed 5 bases and J shed 4 bases, with 14 bases lying between them. The CDR3 has 14 amino acids.

This clone was found a few times. The gene calls are TRBV10-1 and TRBJ2-2; 9 positions agree with TRBD1. The CDR3 loop spans 15 amino acids. V was clipped by 7 bases and J by 1 base; unmatched bases: 4. Looked up from germline, CDR1 is WNHNN and CDR2 is SYGVQD (reference sequence). CDR3: CASNNRGQNTGELFF. The CDR3 DNA is TGCGCCAGCAATAACAGGGGGCAGAACACCGGGGAGCTGTTTTTT.

The chain has TRBV6-5 and TRBJ1-1, with TRBD1 as a possible D gene (5 bases). The CDR3 extends over 13 amino acids. CDR1 and CDR2 from the germline V gene are MNHEY and SVGAGI. Trimming left V 8 bases short and J 8 bases short, with 18 bases between. CDR3 loop: CASLDRAIAEAFF. CDR3 DNA sequence: TGTGCCAGCCTTGACAGAGCGATAGCAGAAGCTTTCTTT.

This chain uses TRBV5-1 with TRBJ1-5, with D hard to call. V was shortened by 3 bases and J by 6 bases, with 13 bases between the two germline ends. CDR3 size: 14 residues. Germline V gene sequence: CDR1 SGHRS, CDR2 YFSETQ. The CDR3 here is CASSYGLTGQPQHF. The CDR3 DNA sequence: TGCGCCAGCAGCTATGGACTCACGGGTCAGCCCCAGCATTTT.